These 15 T cell receptor beta chains came from one sample sequenced in a study of Ad26.COV2.S vaccination and SARS-CoV-2 variants. Described treatment: 15 to 20 received Ad26.COV2.S at low or high dose, single or two shots; 5 received placebo; per-sample allocation not given. All samples were drawn on day 63, counting from the first vaccine or placebo injection. The method was immunoSEQ multiplex PCR; TCRdb's version includes in-frame clones alone and lacks a portion of them. The table shows 380,000 or so clones, with about 80% occurring only once. The sample was peripheral blood, taken in a trial of Ad26.COV2.S vaccine versus placebo. Receptors were obtained from a person between 18 and 60 years old who received the Ad26.COV2.S COVID-19 vaccine or a placebo.

V usage is TRBV5-7 and J usage is TRBJ1-1, with 8 bases fitting TRBD1. TRBV5-7 qualifies as an ORF whose function is uncertain. This CDR3 has 19 residues. V trimming: 0 bases; J trimming: 3 bases; junction bases outside the gene matches: 16. CDR3 sequence reads: CASSLDEARAGGRDTEAFF. CDR3 nucleotide sequence: TGTGCCAGCAGCTTGGATGAGGCCCGGGCAGGGGGCAGGGACACTGAAGCTTTCTTT.

This chain links TRBV4-3 with TRBJ2-1; tentative D call: TRBD2 (5 bases). The germline V gene encodes CDR1 LGHNA and CDR2 YSLEER. The ends were cut back, 3 bases at V and 9 bases at J, with 15 bases in the middle. The CDR3 sequence is 14 residues long. CDR3 nucleotides: TGCGCCAGCAGCCAGGCCACTAGATTGTCTGAGCAGTTCTTC. Its protein is CASSQATRLSEQFF.

This clone was seen just once. V usage is TRBV4-1 and J usage is TRBJ1-5, with 8 bases that match TRBD1. This CDR3 comprises 14 residues. Germline V CDR1 and CDR2: MGHRA, YSYEKL. V shed 5 bases, J shed 10 bases, and the junction held 10 bases outside the gene matches. The CDR3 reads CASSYRTGSIPQHF. In DNA, the CDR3 is TGCGCCAGCAGCTATCGGACAGGGTCAATCCCCCAGCATTTT.

This clone appeared a single time. This chain connects TRBV9 to TRBJ2-3, with D possibly TRBD1 on 5 matching bases. The CDR3 covers 15 residues. The germline V gene encodes CDR1 SGDLS and CDR2 YYNGEE. Deletions cut 3 bases from V and 3 bases from J, with 14 bases between. CDR3 bases: TGTGCCAGCAGCGGTAGATCAGGGATTACAGATACGCAGTATTTT. This gives the protein CASSGRSGITDTQYF.

In its sample, this clone was seen once. The rearrangement uses TRBV7-8 and TRBJ2-3; D could derive from TRBD1 or TRBD2 (6 bases each). Germline-derived CDR1 and CDR2 are SGHVS and FQNEAQ. This CDR3 contains 16 residues. Trimming cost V 4 bases and J 3 bases, with 17 bases left between them. CDR3 protein: CASSWSFGGRTDTQYF. In DNA, the CDR3 is TGTGCCAGCAGCTGGTCCTTCGGGGGCCGGACAGATACGCAGTATTTT.

The chain employs TRBV19 and TRBJ1-1; 9 nucleotides align to TRBD1. After removal of 3 bases from V and 3 bases from J, the junction contained 8 bases not matched to a gene. This CDR3 is built from 16 residues. From germline, CDR1 is LNHDA and CDR2 SQIVND (reference sequence). This CDR3 is CASSMGSWTGDTEAFF. In nucleotides, the CDR3 is TGTGCCAGTAGTATGGGGTCTTGGACAGGGGACACTGAAGCTTTCTTT.

The DNA for the CDR3 is TGTGCCAGTAGTCTTGCTCCGCGGGCTCCCTACAATGAGCAGTTCTTC. It translates to CASSLAPRAPYNEQFF. V and J are TRBV19 and TRBJ2-1; maybe TRBD2 (5 bases). In germline, CDR1 is LNHDA, CDR2 SQIVND (reference sequence). The CDR3 is 16 residues long. V lost 5 bases and J lost 2, with 16 bases in between.

The CDR3 loop reads CASTLIGDGMNTEAFF. The CDR3 bases are TGTGCCAGTACCCTTATCGGGGACGGTATGAACACTGAAGCTTTCTTT. This chain joins TRBV19 and TRBJ1-1; D perhaps matches TRBD1 (5 bases). CDR1 is LNHDA and CDR2 is SQIVND in the germline V gene (reference sequence). This CDR3 has 16 amino acids. With 7 bases removed from V and 0 bases from J, the gap between germline ends came to 18 bases.

This chain uses TRBV6-5 with TRBJ2-1; 15 nucleotides agree with TRBD2. CDR3 size: 16 residues. V was clipped by 2 bases and J by 10 bases; unmatched bases: 6. CDR1 is MNHEY and CDR2 is SVGAGI in the germline V gene. CDR3 sequence (DNA): TGTGCCAGCAGTTACGCGCCGGGACTAGCGGGAGGAGAGCAGTTCTTC. This encodes CASSYAPGLAGGEQFF.

The rearrangement links TRBV10-3 to TRBJ2-5, with D unclear. Germline assignment: CDR1 ENHRY and CDR2 SYGVKD. The CDR3 is made up of 13 amino acids. V lost 4 bases and J lost 0, with 6 bases in between. The CDR3 nucleotides read TGTGCCATCAGTGTCAATAACCAAGAGACCCAGTACTTC. Amino acids: CAISVNNQETQYF.

V is TRBV30 and J is TRBJ1-6; D is perhaps TRBD1 (6 bases). The V gene's germline CDR1 is GTSNPN and CDR2 SVGIG (reference sequence). The CDR3 contains 14 residues. V lost 2 bases and J 7 bases, leaving 12 bases between the germline ends. The chain's CDR3 is CAWSTSGANSPLHF. CDR3 in DNA: TGTGCCTGGAGTACTTCAGGGGCCAATTCACCCCTCCACTTT.

In this sample, this clone turned up once. J is TRBJ1-1 and V is TRBV12-3 or TRBV12-4; D gene unclear. V was pared by 6 bases and J by 5 bases, with 13 bases between. The CDR3 spans 13 residues. CDR3 amino acids: CASSPIITTEAFF. The CDR3 DNA follows: TGTGCCAGCAGCCCCATTATAACGACTGAAGCTTTCTTT.

This sequence joins TRBV28 and TRBJ2-2; weak D call: TRBD1 (5 bases). With 8 bases removed from V and 0 bases from J, the gap between germline ends came to 10 bases. Germline V gene data show CDR1 as MDHEN and CDR2 as SYDVKM. CDR3 length: 14 amino acids. In DNA, the CDR3 is TGTGCCAGCCAACAGGCCCCGAACACCGGGGAGCTGTTTTTT. It specifies CASQQAPNTGELFF.

This clone showed up just a few times. J is TRBJ1-3 and V is TRBV10-3; no reliable D call. The CDR3 consists of 11 residues. Germline CDR1 ENHRY, CDR2 SYGVKD. V was trimmed by 10 bases and J by 4 bases, leaving 8 bases between them. CDR3: CATVSGNTIYF. The CDR3 DNA reads TGTGCCACCGTATCGGGAAACACCATATATTTT.

The chain has TRBV6-6 and TRBJ1-2; no clear D. The CDR3 totals 16 residues. V lost 0 bases, J lost 7 bases, and 18 bases lay in between. Germline lookup yields CDR1 MNHNY and CDR2 SVGAGI (reference sequence). In nucleotides, the CDR3 is TGTGCCAGCAGTTACTCGATCGCGCCTGGGAGCGGTGGCTACACCTTC. Translating gives CASSYSIAPGSGGYTF.